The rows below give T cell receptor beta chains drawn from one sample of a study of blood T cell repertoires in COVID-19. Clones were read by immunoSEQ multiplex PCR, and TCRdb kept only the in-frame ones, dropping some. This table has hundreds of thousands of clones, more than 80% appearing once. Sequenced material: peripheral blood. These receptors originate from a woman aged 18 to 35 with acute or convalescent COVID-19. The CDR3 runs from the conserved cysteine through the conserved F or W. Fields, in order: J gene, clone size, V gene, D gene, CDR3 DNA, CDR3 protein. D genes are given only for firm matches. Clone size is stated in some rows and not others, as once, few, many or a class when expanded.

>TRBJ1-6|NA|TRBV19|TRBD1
TGTGCCAGTACCCAGGGGGCAGGCGCGCTGTCACCCCTCCACTTT
CASTQGAGALSPLHF
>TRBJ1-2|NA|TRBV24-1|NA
TGTGCCACCAGTGACCAGGGTTATGGCTACACCTTC
CATSDQGYGYTF
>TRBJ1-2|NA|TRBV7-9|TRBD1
TGTGCCAGCAGCAGAGACTTGACAGGGAACTATGGCTACACCTTC
CASSRDLTGNYGYTF
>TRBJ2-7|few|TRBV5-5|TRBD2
TGTGCCAGCAGCCCCGGGGGGACCGCCTACGAGCAGTACTTC
CASSPGGTAYEQYF
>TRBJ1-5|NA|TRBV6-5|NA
TGTGCCAGCCGGCGGGGGGATAGGGATCAGCCCCAGCATTTT
CASRRGDRDQPQHF
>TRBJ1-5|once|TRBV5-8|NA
TGTGCCAGCAGCTTGGCCCCAAACAGGGCCAGCAATCAGCCCCAGCATTTT
CASSLAPNRASNQPQHF
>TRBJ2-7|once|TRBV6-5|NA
TGTGCCACCCTCCACGCGGGTAGGGTGTACTTC
CATLHAGRVYF
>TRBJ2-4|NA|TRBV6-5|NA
TGTGCCAGCAGCCAATCAGAGCGGGACATTCAGTACTTC
CASSQSERDIQYF
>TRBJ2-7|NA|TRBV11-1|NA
TGTGCCAGCAGCGCCGATCAGGGGACCACCTCCTACGAGCAGTACTTC
CASSADQGTTSYEQYF
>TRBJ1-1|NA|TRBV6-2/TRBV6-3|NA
TGTGCCAGCAGTTACTCGGAGAACAAAGAAGCTTTCTTT
CASSYSENKEAFF
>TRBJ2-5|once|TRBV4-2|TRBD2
TGTGCCAGCAGCCAAGGTAGCGGGGGGGAAGAGACCCAGTACTTC
CASSQGSGGEETQYF
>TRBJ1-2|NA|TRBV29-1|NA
TGCAGCGTTGAACAATGGGCTCCAGCTAACTATGGCTACACCTTC
CSVEQWAPANYGYTF
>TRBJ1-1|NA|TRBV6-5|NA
TGTGCCAGCCGTAAGCGGGGCAACACTGAAGCTTTCTTT
CASRKRGNTEAFF
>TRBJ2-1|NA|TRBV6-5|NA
TGTGCCAGCAGGTGGGCCTCCCGACCGAGTGAGCAGTTCTTC
CASRWASRPSEQFF
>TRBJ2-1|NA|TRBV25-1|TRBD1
TGTGCCAGCAAGCGATTGACAGGGGACGACAATGAGCAGTTCTTC
CASKRLTGDDNEQFF
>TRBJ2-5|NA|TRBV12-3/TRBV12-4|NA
TGTGCCAGCAGTCCAGAGAGCGGAGAGACCCAGTACTTC
CASSPESGETQYF
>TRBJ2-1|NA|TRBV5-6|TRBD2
TGTGCCAGCAGCCCACTAGCGGGGGGGTACAATGAGCAGTTCTTC
CASSPLAGGYNEQFF
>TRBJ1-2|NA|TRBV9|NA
TGTGCCAGCAGCCCCGGACAGCGGATGGGCTACACCTTC
CASSPGQRMGYTF
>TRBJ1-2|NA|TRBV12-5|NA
TGTGCTAGTGGTTTCAGGACAAACTATGGCTACACCTTC
CASGFRTNYGYTF
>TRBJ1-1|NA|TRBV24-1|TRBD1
TGTGCCACCAGTGATTTGCATGGACAGGGGAGGAACACTGAAGCTTTCTTT
CATSDLHGQGRNTEAFF
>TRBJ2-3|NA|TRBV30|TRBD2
TGTGCCTGGGCCTCTAGCGGGAGAGATACGCAGTATTTT
CAWASSGRDTQYF
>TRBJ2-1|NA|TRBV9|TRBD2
TGTGCCAGCAGCGTTGGGAGCGGGGGGACCCAATACAATGAGCAGTTCTTC
CASSVGSGGTQYNEQFF
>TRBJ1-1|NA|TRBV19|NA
TGTGCCAGTGGGTCCGGCAGGGGCACTGAAGCTTTCTTT
CASGSGRGTEAFF
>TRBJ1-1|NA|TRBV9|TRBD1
TGTGCCAGCAGCCCGACAGGGACTGAAGCTTTCTTT
CASSPTGTEAFF
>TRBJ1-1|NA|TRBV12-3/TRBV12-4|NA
TGTGCCAGCATCAAGAACGGTGAAGCTTTCTTT
CASIKNGEAFF
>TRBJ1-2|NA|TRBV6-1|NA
TGTGCCAGCAGTGAAGTTGCGGGGGGGAGCTACACCTTC
CASSEVAGGSYTF
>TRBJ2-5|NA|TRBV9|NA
TGTGCCAGCAGCGTAGGGGTGGGGAGAGAGACCCAGTACTTC
CASSVGVGRETQYF
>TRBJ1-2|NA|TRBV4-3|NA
TGCGCCAGCAGCCAAGGAGAGGAGGGTGGGTTAAGAGGCTACACCTTC
CASSQGEEGGLRGYTF
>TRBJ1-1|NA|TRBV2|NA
TGTGCCAGCAGGGCCTTGAACACTGAAGCTTTCTTT
CASRALNTEAFF
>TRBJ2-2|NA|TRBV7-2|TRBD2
TGTGCCAGCAGCTTCCTAGCGGGGAAGACCGGGGAGCTGTTTTTT
CASSFLAGKTGELFF
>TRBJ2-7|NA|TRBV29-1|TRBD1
TGCAGCGTTGACAGTTTGACAGGGAACGAGCAGTACTTC
CSVDSLTGNEQYF
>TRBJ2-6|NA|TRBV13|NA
TGTGCCAGCAGAGGATCCCCGGGAACTATCTCTGGGGCCAACGTCCTGACTTTC
CASRGSPGTISGANVLTF
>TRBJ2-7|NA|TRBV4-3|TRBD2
TGCGCCAGCAGCCCCGGGACTAGCGGGTACGAGCAGTACTTC
CASSPGTSGYEQYF
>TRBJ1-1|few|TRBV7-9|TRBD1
TGTGCCAGCAGCTTAGCGGGACAGGGGACTGAAGCTTTCTTT
CASSLAGQGTEAFF
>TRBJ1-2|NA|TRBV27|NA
TGTGCCAGCCAAAACCTAGGCGACTATGGCTACACCTTC
CASQNLGDYGYTF
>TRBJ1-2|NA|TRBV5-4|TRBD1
TGTGCCAGCAGCTCCGGACAGGGGGACTATGGCTACACCTTC
CASSSGQGDYGYTF
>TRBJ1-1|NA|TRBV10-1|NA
TGCGCCAGCAGTGAACAGACGGGAACTGAAGCTTTCTTT
CASSEQTGTEAFF
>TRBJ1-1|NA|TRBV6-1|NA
TGTGCCAGCAGTGACCTTGAAGCTTTCTTT
CASSDLEAFF
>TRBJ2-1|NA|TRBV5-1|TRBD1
TGCGCCAGCAGCTTGATTGGACAGGGTTACTACAATGAGCAGTTCTTC
CASSLIGQGYYNEQFF
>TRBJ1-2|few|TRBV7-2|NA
TGTGCCAGCAGTTTCAGTAACTATGGCTACACCTTC
CASSFSNYGYTF
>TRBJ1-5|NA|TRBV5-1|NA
TGCGCCAGCGCTCGGGGAGGGATCAATCAGCCCCAGCATTTT
CASARGGINQPQHF
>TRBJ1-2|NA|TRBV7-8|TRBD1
TGTGCCAGCAGCTCCAACACGGCAGGGGGCCCCGCTAGCCACACCTTC
CASSSNTAGGPASHTF
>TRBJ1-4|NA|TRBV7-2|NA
TGTGCCAGCAGCTCGGGGGGGTGGACTAATGAAAAACTGTTTTTT
CASSSGGWTNEKLFF